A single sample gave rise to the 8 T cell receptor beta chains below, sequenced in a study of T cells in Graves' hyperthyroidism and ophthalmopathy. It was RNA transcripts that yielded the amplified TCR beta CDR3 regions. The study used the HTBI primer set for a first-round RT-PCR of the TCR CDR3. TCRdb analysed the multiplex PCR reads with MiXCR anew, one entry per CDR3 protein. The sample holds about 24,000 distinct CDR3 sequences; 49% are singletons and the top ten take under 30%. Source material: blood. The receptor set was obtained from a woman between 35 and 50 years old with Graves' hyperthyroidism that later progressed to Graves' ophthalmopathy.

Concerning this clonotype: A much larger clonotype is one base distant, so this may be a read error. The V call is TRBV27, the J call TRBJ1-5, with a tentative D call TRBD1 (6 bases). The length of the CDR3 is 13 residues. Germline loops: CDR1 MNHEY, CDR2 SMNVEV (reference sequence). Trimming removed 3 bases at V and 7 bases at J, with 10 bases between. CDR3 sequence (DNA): TGTGCCAGCAGTTTGGCAGGGGTCCAGCCCCAGCATTTT. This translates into CASSLAGVQPQHF.

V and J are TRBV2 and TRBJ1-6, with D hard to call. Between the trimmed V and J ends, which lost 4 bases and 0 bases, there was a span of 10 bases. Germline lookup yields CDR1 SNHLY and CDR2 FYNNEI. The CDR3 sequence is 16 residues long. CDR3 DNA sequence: TGTGCCAGCAGTGGCCCGAAGAGCTCCTATAATTCACCCCTCCACTTT. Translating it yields CASSGPKSSYNSPLHF. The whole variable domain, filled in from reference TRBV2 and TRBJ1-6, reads EPEVTQTPSHQVTQMGQEVILRCVPISNHLYFYWYRQILGQKVEFLVSFYNNEISEKSEIFDDQFSVERPDGSNFTLKIRSTKLEDSAMYFCASSGPKSSYNSPLHFGNGTRLTVT.

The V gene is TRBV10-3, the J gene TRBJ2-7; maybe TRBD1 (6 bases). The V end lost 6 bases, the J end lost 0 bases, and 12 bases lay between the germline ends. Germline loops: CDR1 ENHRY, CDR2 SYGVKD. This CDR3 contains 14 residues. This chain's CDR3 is CAIRADSTSYEQYF. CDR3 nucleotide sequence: TGTGCCATCAGGGCGGACAGCACCTCCTACGAGCAGTACTTC.

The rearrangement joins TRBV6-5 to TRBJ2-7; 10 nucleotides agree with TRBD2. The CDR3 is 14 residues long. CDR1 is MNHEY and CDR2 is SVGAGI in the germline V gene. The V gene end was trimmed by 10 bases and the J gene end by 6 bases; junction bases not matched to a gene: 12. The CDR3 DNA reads TGTGCCACCACAAACGTAGCGGGGGGCTCCGAGCAGTACTTC. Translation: CATTNVAGGSEQYF.

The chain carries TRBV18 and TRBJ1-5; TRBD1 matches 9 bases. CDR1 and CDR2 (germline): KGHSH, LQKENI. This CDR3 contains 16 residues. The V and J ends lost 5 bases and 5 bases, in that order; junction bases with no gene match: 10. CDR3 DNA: TGTGCCAGCTCAAGCCAGGACAGGGGCATTTATCAGCCCCAGCATTTT. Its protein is CASSSQDRGIYQPQHF.

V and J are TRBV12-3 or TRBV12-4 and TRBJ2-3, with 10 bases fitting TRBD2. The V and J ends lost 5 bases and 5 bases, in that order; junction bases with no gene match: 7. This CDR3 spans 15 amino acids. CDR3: CASSPLAGVVDTQYF. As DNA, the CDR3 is TGTGCCAGCAGTCCGCTAGCGGGAGTGGTAGATACGCAGTATTTT.

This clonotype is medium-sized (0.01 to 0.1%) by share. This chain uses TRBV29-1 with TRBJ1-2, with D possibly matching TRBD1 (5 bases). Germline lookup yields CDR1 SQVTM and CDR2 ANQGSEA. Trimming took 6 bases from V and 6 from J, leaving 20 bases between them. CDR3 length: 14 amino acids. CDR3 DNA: TGCAGCGTCGCCGGGGGGGGACGGAAGGATGGCTACACCTTC. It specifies CSVAGGGRKDGYTF.

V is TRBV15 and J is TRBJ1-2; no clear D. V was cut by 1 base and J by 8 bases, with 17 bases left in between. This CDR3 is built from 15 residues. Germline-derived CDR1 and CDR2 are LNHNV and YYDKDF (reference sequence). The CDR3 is CATSRGGFREGGYTF. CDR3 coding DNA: TGTGCCACCAGCAGAGGGGGTTTTCGGGAAGGAGGCTACACCTTC. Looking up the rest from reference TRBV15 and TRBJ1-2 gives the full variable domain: DAMVIQNPRYQVTQFGKPVTLSCSQTLNHNVMYWYQQKSSQAPKLLFHYYDKDFNNEADTPDNFQSRRPNTSFCFLDIRSPGLGDTAMYLCATSRGGFREGGYTFGSGTRLTVV.